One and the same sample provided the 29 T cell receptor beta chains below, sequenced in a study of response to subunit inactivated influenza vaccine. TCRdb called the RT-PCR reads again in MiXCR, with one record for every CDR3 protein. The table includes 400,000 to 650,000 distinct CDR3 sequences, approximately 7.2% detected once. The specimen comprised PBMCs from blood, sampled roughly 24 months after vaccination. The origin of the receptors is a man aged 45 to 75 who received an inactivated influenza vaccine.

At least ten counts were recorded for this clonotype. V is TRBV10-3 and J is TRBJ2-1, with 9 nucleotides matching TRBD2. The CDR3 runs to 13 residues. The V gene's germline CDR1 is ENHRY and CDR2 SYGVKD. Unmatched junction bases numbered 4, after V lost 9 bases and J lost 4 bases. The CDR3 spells CAMRGGGYNEQFF. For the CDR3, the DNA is TGTGCCATGCGGGGGGGCGGGTACAATGAGCAGTTCTTC.

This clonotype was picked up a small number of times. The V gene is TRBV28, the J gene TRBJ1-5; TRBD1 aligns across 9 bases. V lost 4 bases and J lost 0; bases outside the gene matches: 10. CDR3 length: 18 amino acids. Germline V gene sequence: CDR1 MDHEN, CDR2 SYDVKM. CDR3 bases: TGTGCCAGCAGTTCTCGACAGGGGGGATTTTATAGCAATCAGCCCCAGCATTTT. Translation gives CASSSRQGGFYSNQPQHF.

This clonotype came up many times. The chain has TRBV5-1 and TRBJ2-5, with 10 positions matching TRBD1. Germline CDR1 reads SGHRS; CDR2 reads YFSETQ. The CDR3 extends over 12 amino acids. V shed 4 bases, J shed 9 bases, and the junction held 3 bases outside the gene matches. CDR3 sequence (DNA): TGCGCCAGCAGCCCCGGACAGGGGGCCCAGTACTTC. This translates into CASSPGQGAQYF. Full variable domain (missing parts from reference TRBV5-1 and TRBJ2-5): KAGVTQTPRYLIKTRGQQVTLSCSPISGHRSVSWYQQTPGQGLQFLFEYFSETQRNKGNFPGRFSGRQFSNSRSEMNVSTLELGDSALYLCASSPGQGAQYFGPGTRLLVL.

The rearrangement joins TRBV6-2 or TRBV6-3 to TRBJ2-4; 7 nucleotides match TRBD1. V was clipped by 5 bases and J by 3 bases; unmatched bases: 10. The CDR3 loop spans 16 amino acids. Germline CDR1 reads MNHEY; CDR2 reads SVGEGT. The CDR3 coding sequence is TGTGCCAGCAGTCAAAACGACAGGGCCGGCAAAAACATTCAGTACTTC. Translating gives CASSQNDRAGKNIQYF.

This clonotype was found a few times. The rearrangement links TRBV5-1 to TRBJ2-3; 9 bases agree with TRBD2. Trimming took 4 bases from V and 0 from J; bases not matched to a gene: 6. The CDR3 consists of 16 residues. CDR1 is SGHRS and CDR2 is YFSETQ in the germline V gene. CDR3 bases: TGCGCCAGCAGCCCCCCGACTAGCGGAAGCACAGATACGCAGTATTTT. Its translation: CASSPPTSGSTDTQYF.

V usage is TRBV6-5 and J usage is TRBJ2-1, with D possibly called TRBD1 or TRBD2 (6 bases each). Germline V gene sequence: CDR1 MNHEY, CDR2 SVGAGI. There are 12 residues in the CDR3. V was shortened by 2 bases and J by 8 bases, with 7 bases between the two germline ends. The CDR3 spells CASSYRGDEQFF. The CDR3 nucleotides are TGTGCCAGCAGTTACAGGGGGGATGAGCAGTTCTTC.

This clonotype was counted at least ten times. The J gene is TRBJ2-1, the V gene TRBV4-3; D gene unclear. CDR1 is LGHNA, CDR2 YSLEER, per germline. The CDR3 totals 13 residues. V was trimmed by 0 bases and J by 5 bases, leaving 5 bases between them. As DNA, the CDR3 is TGCGCCAGCAGCCAAGATGAAGACAATGAGCAGTTCTTC. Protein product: CASSQDEDNEQFF.

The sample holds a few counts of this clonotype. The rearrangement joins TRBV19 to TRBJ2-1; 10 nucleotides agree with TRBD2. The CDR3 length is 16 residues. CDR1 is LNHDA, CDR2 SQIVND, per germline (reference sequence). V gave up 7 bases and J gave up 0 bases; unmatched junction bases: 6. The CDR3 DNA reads TGTGCCAGTAACCTAGCGGGGGTTTACTCCTACAATGAGCAGTTCTTC. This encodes CASNLAGVYSYNEQFF.

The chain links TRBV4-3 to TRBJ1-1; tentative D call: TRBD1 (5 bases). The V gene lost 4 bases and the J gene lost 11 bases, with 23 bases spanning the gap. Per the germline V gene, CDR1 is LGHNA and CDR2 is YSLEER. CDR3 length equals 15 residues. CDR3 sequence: CASSLQPGGAWDAFF. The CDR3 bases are TGCGCCAGCAGCCTCCAACCAGGAGGGGCTTGGGATGCTTTCTTT.

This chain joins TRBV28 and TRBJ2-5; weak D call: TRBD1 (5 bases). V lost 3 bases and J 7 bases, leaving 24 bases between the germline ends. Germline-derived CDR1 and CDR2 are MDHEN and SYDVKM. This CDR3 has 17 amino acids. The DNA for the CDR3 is TGTGCCAGCAGTTTCGCCCTGATAAGGTCACAAAGGGGGACCCAGTACTTC. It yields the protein CASSFALIRSQRGTQYF.

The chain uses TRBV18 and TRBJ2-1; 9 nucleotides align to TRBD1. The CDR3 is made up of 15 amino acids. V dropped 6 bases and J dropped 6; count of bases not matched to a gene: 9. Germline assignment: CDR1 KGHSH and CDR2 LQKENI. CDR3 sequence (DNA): TGTGCCAGCTCTCCCGGGACAGGGAAAAGCAATGAGCAGTTCTTC. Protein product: CASSPGTGKSNEQFF.

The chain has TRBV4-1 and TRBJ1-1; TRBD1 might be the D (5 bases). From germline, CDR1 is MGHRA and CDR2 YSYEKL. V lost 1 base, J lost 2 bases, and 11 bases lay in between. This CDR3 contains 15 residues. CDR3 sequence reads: CASSQGVRGNTEAFF. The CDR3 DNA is TGCGCCAGCAGCCAAGGGGTTAGGGGCAACACTGAAGCTTTCTTT.

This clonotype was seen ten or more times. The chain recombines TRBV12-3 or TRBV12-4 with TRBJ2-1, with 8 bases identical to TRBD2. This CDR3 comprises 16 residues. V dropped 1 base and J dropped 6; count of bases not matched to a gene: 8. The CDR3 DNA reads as TGTGCCAGCAGTTTAGAGGGGACTAGGGCCCCCAATGAGCAGTTCTTC. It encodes CASSLEGTRAPNEQFF.

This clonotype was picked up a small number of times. CDR3 nucleotide sequence: TGTGCCAGCAGTCACAGGGGCTCTGGGGCCAACGTCCTGACTTTC. Residues: CASSHRGSGANVLTF. V usage is TRBV12-3 or TRBV12-4 and J usage is TRBJ2-6; TRBD1 aligns across 7 bases. V gave up 5 bases and J gave up 0 bases; unmatched junction bases: 1. This CDR3 is 15 amino acids long.

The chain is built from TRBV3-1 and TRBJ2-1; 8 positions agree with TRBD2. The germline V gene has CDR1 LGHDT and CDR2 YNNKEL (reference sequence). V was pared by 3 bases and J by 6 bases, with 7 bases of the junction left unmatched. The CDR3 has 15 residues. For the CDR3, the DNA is TGTGCCAGCAGCCAGCCAGCGGGAGAGGTCAATGAGCAGTTCTTC. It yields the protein CASSQPAGEVNEQFF.

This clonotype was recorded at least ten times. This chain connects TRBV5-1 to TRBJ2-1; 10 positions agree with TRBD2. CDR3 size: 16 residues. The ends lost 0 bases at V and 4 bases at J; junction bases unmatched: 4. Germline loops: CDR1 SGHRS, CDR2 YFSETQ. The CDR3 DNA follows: TGCGCCAGCAGCTTGGTGCTAGCGGGAGAATACAATGAGCAGTTCTTC. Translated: CASSLVLAGEYNEQFF. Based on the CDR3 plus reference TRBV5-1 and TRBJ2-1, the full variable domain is KAGVTQTPRYLIKTRGQQVTLSCSPISGHRSVSWYQQTPGQGLQFLFEYFSETQRNKGNFPGRFSGRQFSNSRSEMNVSTLELGDSALYLCASSLVLAGEYNEQFFGPGTRLTVL.

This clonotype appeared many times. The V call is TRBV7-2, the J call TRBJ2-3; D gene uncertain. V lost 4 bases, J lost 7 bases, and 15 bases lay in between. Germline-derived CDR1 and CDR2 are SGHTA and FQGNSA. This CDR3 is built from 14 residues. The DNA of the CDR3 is TGTGCCAGCAGCTCTGGATCTCAGACGAATACGCAGTATTTT. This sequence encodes CASSSGSQTNTQYF.

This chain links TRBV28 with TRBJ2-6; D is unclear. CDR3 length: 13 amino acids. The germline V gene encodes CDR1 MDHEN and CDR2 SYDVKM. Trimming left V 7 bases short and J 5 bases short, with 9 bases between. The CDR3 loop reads CASTPSRANVLTF. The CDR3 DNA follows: TGTGCCAGCACCCCCTCGAGGGCCAACGTCCTGACTTTC.

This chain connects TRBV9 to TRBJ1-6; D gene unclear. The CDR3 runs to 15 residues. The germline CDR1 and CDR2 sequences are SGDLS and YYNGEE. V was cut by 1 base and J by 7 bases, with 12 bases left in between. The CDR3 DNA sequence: TGTGCCAGCAGCGTACTAACAGCCGGGAATTCACCCCTCCACTTT. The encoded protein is CASSVLTAGNSPLHF.

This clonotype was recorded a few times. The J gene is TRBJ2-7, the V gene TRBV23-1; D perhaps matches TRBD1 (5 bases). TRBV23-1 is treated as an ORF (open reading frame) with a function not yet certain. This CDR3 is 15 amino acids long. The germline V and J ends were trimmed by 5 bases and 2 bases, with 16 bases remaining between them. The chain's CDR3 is CASSFRVICPYEQYF. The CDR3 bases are TGCGCCAGCAGTTTCAGGGTGATTTGTCCCTACGAGCAGTACTTC.

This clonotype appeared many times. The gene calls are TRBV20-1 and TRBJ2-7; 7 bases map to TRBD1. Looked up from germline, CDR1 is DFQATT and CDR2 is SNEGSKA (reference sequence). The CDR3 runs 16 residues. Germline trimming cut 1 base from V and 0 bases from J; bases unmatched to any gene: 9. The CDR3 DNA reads TGCAGTGCTAGAGCTGCAAACAGGGGTTTCTCCTACGAGCAGTACTTC. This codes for CSARAANRGFSYEQYF.

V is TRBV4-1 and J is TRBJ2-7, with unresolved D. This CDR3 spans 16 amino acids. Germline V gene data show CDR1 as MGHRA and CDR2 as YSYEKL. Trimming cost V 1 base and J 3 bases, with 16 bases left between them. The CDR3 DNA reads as TGCGCCAGCAGCCAAGCCTCCGGTTACTCGAACTACGAGCAGTACTTC. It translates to CASSQASGYSNYEQYF.

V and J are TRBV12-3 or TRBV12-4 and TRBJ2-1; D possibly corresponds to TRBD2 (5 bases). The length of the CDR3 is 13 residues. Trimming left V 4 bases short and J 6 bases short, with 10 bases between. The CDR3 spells CASSYRRFNEQFF. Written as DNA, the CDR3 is TGTGCCAGCAGTTATCGGAGGTTCAATGAGCAGTTCTTC.

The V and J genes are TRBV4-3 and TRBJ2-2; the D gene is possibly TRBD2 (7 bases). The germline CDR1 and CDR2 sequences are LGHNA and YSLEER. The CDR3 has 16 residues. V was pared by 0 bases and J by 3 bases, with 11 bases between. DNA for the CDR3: TGCGCCAGCAGCCAAGATCCGGGGGGCTACACCGGGGAGCTGTTTTTT. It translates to CASSQDPGGYTGELFF.

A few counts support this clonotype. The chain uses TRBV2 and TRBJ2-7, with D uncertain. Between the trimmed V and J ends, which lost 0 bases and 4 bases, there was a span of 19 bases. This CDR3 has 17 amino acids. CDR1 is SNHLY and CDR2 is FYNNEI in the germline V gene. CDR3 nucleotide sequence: TGTGCCAGCAGTGAAGCGCTTTGGCGAGTTACGGGTTACGAGCAGTACTTC. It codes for CASSEALWRVTGYEQYF.

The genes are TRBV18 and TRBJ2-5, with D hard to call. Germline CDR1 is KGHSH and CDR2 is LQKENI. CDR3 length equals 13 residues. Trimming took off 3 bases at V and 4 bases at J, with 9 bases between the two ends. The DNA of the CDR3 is TGTGCCAGCTCACCTGGGCGGTCAGAGACCCAGTACTTC. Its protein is CASSPGRSETQYF.

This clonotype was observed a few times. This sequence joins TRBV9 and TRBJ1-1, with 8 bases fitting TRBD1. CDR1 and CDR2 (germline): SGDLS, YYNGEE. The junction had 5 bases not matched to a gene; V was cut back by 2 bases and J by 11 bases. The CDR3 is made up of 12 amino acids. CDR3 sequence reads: CASSVPQGGAFF. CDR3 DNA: TGTGCCAGCAGCGTTCCACAGGGGGGGGCTTTCTTT.

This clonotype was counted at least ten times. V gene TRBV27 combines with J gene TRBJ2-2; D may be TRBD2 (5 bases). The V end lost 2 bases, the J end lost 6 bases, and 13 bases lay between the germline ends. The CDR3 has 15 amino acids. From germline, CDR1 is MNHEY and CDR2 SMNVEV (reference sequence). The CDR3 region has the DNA TGTGCCAGCAGTTTAAATGAGGGTGGCGCCGGGGAGCTGTTTTTT. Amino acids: CASSLNEGGAGELFF.

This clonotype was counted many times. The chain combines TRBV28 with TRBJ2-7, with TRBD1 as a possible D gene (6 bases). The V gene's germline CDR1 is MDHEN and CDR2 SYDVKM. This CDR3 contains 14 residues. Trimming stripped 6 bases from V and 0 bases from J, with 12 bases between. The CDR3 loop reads CASREQGYSYEQYF. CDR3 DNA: TGTGCCAGCAGGGAACAGGGATACTCCTACGAGCAGTACTTC.